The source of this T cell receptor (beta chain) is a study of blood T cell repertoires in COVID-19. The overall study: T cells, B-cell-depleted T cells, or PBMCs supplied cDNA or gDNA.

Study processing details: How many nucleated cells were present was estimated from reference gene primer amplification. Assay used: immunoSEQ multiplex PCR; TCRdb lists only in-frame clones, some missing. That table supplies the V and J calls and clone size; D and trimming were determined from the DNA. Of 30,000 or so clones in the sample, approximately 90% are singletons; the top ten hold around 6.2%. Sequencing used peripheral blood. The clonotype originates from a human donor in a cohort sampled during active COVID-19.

CDR3 in DNA: TGTGCCAGCACCACCAGCGGGACGGACTATGGCTACACCTTC. Its protein product is CASTTSGTDYGYTF. The chain links TRBV7-9 to TRBJ1-2, with a possible D match to TRBD1 (5 bases). Germline CDR1 SEHNR, CDR2 FQNEAQ (reference sequence). Trimming removed 7 bases from V and 3 bases from J, with 15 bases in between. This CDR3 comprises 14 residues. Drawing the rest from reference TRBV7-9 and TRBJ1-2, the complete variable domain is DTGVSQNPRHKITKRGQNVTFRCDPISEHNRLYWYRQTLGQGPEFLTYFQNEAQLEKSRLLSDRFSAERPKGSFSTLEIQRTEQGDSAMYLCASTTSGTDYGYTFGSGTRLTVV.